This T cell receptor beta chain was profiled in a study of T cell responses to AZD1222 COVID-19 vaccine. Study-wide findings and caveats: Females outnumbered males among donors, who were mostly white British; clonal diversity was possibly underestimated. Dominant at 160-218 and 743-854, vaccine-associated CD4 TCRs also spanned spike.

This clone has just one count. Its antigen is not identified. Trimming removed 5 bases from V and 5 bases from J; junction bases left unmatched: 11. The CDR3 has 16 amino acids. CDR1 and CDR2 (germline): MDHEN, SYDVKM. Assay used: immunoSEQ multiplex PCR; TCRdb lists only in-frame clones, some missing. Of 100,000 to 150,000 clones listed, over 90% are singletons. The chain uses TRBV28 and TRBJ1-1; 10 bases match TRBD1. The material was peripheral blood, obtained on day 0 of AZD1222 vaccination. The source is an adult in good health. The CDR3 protein is CASSKDRGRRRTEAFF. CDR3 DNA sequence: TGTGCCAGCAGTAAAGACAGGGGGCGGAGGAGGACTGAAGCTTTCTTT.